The next 29 T cell receptor beta chains were all read from a single sample in a study of Ad26.COV2.S vaccination and SARS-CoV-2 variants. Regarding treatment: roughly 19 received Ad26.COV2.S at low or high dose, single or two shots; 5 received placebo; per-sample allocation not given. Specimens were obtained on day 63 following the first vaccine or placebo injection. Some clones are missing from TCRdb's copy, which holds only in-frame ones; the method was immunoSEQ multiplex PCR. The sample carries about half a million clones, roughly nine tenths recorded once. The material sequenced was peripheral blood, taken in a trial of Ad26.COV2.S vaccine versus placebo. Receptor source: a person aged 18 to 59 who received the Ad26.COV2.S COVID-19 vaccine or a placebo.

This sequence joins TRBV27 and TRBJ2-7; 10 bases match TRBD2. The CDR3 sequence is 15 residues long. Germline CDR1 MNHEY, CDR2 SMNVEV (reference sequence). Losses at the gene ends were 6 bases for V and 4 bases for J; bases not matched to a gene: 9. The CDR3 spells CASRNLAGGRYEQYF. The CDR3 nucleotides read TGTGCCAGCAGAAATTTAGCGGGAGGAAGGTACGAGCAGTACTTC.

V gene TRBV5-4 combines with J gene TRBJ1-1; no firm D call. V was pared by 0 bases and J by 3 bases, with 12 bases between. CDR1 and CDR2 from the germline V gene are SGHNT and YYREEE (reference sequence). The CDR3 extends over 15 amino acids. CDR3 in amino acids: CASSLVYAGDTEAFF. CDR3 sequence (DNA): TGTGCCAGCAGCTTGGTTTACGCAGGCGACACTGAAGCTTTCTTT.

V and J are TRBV27 and TRBJ2-7; either TRBD1 or TRBD2 may fit D (5 bases each). CDR3 length equals 14 residues. Germline lookup yields CDR1 MNHEY and CDR2 SMNVEV (reference sequence). V lost 3 bases, J lost 4 bases, and 13 bases lay in between. CDR3: CASSFGTTLYEQYF. For the CDR3, the DNA is TGTGCCAGCAGTTTCGGGACCACGCTATACGAGCAGTACTTC.

The chain joins TRBV4-3 to TRBJ2-1; TRBD2 aligns across 9 bases. CDR1 LGHNA and CDR2 YSLEER come from the germline V gene. The CDR3 is 17 amino acids. The V gene end was trimmed by 1 base and the J gene end by 6 bases; junction bases not matched to a gene: 10. The CDR3 region is CASSQGNSGGGSNEQFF. The CDR3 coding sequence is TGCGCCAGCAGCCAAGGGAATAGCGGGGGAGGATCCAATGAGCAGTTCTTC.

The chain carries TRBV7-2 and TRBJ1-2; D is ambiguous. Germline values: CDR1 SGHTA, CDR2 FQGNSA. Trimming removed 2 bases from V and 2 bases from J, with 12 bases in between. The CDR3 is 15 residues long. The CDR3 sequence is CASSLIGSSNYGYTF. DNA of the CDR3: TGTGCCAGCAGCTTAATAGGCAGCTCAAACTATGGCTACACCTTC.

V gene TRBV7-9 combines with J gene TRBJ1-2; D is undetermined. V was shortened by 2 bases and J by 2 bases, with 12 bases between the two germline ends. CDR1 and CDR2 (germline): SEHNR, FQNEAQ (reference sequence). The CDR3 sequence is 15 residues long. This CDR3 is CASSLSGPENYGYTF. CDR3 bases: TGTGCCAGCAGCTTATCCGGACCCGAAAACTATGGCTACACCTTC.

The chain couples TRBV18 to TRBJ2-6, with D possibly TRBD1 on 5 matching bases. Trimming removed 1 base at V and 0 bases at J, with 7 bases between. Looked up from germline, CDR1 is KGHSH and CDR2 is LQKENI. The CDR3 has 16 residues. The CDR3 reads CASSPRQGSGANVLTF. For the CDR3, the DNA is TGTGCCAGCTCACCACGGCAGGGCTCTGGGGCCAACGTCCTGACTTTC.

This rearrangement joins TRBV20-1 to TRBJ2-5, with 9 bases lining up with TRBD1. The CDR3 spans 14 residues. Germline CDR1 and CDR2: DFQATT and SNEGSKA (reference sequence). V gave up 3 bases and J gave up 6 bases; unmatched junction bases: 8. This chain's CDR3 is CSASGQGIVKTQYF. The DNA of the CDR3 is TGCAGTGCTAGTGGACAGGGGATCGTGAAGACCCAGTACTTC.

The V gene is TRBV5-1, the J gene TRBJ2-5; 10 nucleotides align to TRBD1. The germline CDR1 and CDR2 sequences are SGHRS and YFSETQ. V trimming: 4 bases; J trimming: 4 bases; junction bases outside the gene matches: 4. The length of the CDR3 is 14 residues. CDR3 residues: CASSRGQGIETQYF. DNA for the CDR3: TGCGCCAGCAGCAGGGGACAGGGGATAGAGACCCAGTACTTC. The full variable domain, with the rest looked up from reference TRBV5-1 and TRBJ2-5, is KAGVTQTPRYLIKTRGQQVTLSCSPISGHRSVSWYQQTPGQGLQFLFEYFSETQRNKGNFPGRFSGRQFSNSRSEMNVSTLELGDSALYLCASSRGQGIETQYFGPGTRLLVL.

V is TRBV20-1 and J is TRBJ2-7; no firm D call. V shed 3 bases and J shed 3 bases, with 9 bases lying between them. The CDR3 covers 12 residues. The germline CDR1 and CDR2 sequences are DFQATT and SNEGSKA (reference sequence). The CDR3 nucleotides are TGCAGTGCTAGTGGTTCTAGCTACGAGCAGTACTTC. This encodes CSASGSSYEQYF.

The chain combines TRBV3-1 (or the pseudogene TRBV3-2) with TRBJ2-7; TRBD2 matches 8 bases. The germline V gene has CDR1 LGHDT and CDR2 YNNKEL (reference sequence). This CDR3 contains 14 residues. Trimming cost V 2 bases and J 6 bases; bases outside gene matches: 6. The DNA for the CDR3 is TGTGCCAGCAGCCAACTCGGGACTAGGGGCGAGCAGTACTTC. Translating gives CASSQLGTRGEQYF.

The chain is built from TRBV5-1 and TRBJ2-7; possible D gene TRBD1, 6 bases. Germline CDR1 is SGHRS and CDR2 is YFSETQ. Between the trimmed V and J ends, which lost 4 bases and 1 base, there was a span of 15 bases. The CDR3 is 15 residues long. The CDR3: CASSQGHYTSYEQYF. The CDR3 DNA follows: TGCGCCAGCAGCCAGGGACACTACACTTCCTACGAGCAGTACTTC.

The rearrangement joins TRBV5-1 to TRBJ2-5; D gene ambiguous. Trimming stripped 1 base from V and 0 bases from J, with 7 bases between. Germline V CDR1 and CDR2: SGHRS, YFSETQ. The CDR3 is made up of 14 amino acids. For the CDR3, the DNA is TGCGCCAGCAGCTTGTCTCCGCACCAAGAGACCCAGTACTTC. It is translated as CASSLSPHQETQYF. The entire variable domain, with the rest obtained from reference TRBV5-1 and TRBJ2-5, is as follows: KAGVTQTPRYLIKTRGQQVTLSCSPISGHRSVSWYQQTPGQGLQFLFEYFSETQRNKGNFPGRFSGRQFSNSRSEMNVSTLELGDSALYLCASSLSPHQETQYFGPGTRLLVL.

The chain combines TRBV6-5 with TRBJ2-5, with D possibly being TRBD1 (6 bases). Looked up from germline, CDR1 is MNHEY and CDR2 is SVGAGI. This CDR3 comprises 15 residues. V was cut by 6 bases and J by 5 bases, with 19 bases left in between. This chain's CDR3 is CASSYRTHQGETQYF. CDR3 nucleotide sequence: TGTGCCAGCAGCTATCGGACTCACCAGGGGGAGACCCAGTACTTC.

V usage is TRBV24-1 and J usage is TRBJ2-1; the D call may be TRBD1 or TRBD2 (5 bases each). V was trimmed by 6 bases and J by 4 bases, leaving 9 bases between them. Germline-derived CDR1 and CDR2 are KGHDR and SFDVKD. The CDR3 contains 13 residues. The CDR3 DNA is TGTGCCACCAGTCCGGGACGGTACAATGAGCAGTTCTTC. It codes for CATSPGRYNEQFF.

V and J are TRBV29-1 and TRBJ2-2; no definite D call. V was pared by 6 bases and J by 1 base, with 9 bases between. Germline V lookup: CDR1 SQVTM, CDR2 ANQGSEA. The CDR3 is 13 amino acids. The CDR3 protein is CSVETENTGELFF. The CDR3 nucleotides read TGCAGCGTCGAGACGGAGAACACCGGGGAGCTGTTTTTT.

The rearrangement joins TRBV27 to TRBJ2-1; possibly TRBD2 for D (6 bases). Trimming removed 6 bases from V and 6 bases from J, with 12 bases in between. Germline CDR1 and CDR2: MNHEY and SMNVEV (reference sequence). The CDR3 consists of 13 residues. The CDR3 loop reads CASREGNGNEQFF. The CDR3 region has the DNA TGTGCCAGCAGGGAGGGCAATGGCAATGAGCAGTTCTTC.

This chain connects TRBV20-1 to TRBJ1-1, with D uncertain. The CDR3 loop spans 11 amino acids. The ends were cut back, 5 bases at V and 1 base at J, with 5 bases in the middle. Per the germline V gene, CDR1 is DFQATT and CDR2 is SNEGSKA (reference sequence). CDR3 coding DNA: TGCAGTGCTGCCCGGAACACTGAAGCTTTCTTT. This sequence encodes CSAARNTEAFF.

The chain is built from TRBV7-3 and TRBJ1-1; TRBD1 matches 8 bases. The CDR3 extends over 13 amino acids. Germline-derived CDR1 and CDR2 are SGHTA and FQGTGA. The trim removed 6 bases at V and 4 bases at J, leaving 4 bases unmatched. CDR3 in DNA: TGTGCCAGCAGGGACAGGGCCAGCACTGAAGCTTTCTTT. Translated, it gives CASRDRASTEAFF.

The rearrangement uses TRBV11-3 and TRBJ1-1, with 9 positions matching TRBD1. Germline CDR1 SGHNT, CDR2 YENEEA. This CDR3 spans 14 amino acids. The V gene end was trimmed by 4 bases and the J gene end by 7 bases; junction bases not matched to a gene: 7. CDR3 region: CASSSTGGAGEAFF. The DNA of the CDR3 is TGTGCCAGCAGCTCTACAGGGGGCGCGGGTGAAGCTTTCTTT. Variable domain in full (rest from reference TRBV11-3 and TRBJ1-1): EAGVVQSPRYKIIEKKQPVAFWCNPISGHNTLYWYLQNLGQGPELLIRYENEEAVDDSQLPKDRFSAERLKGVDSTLKIQPAELGDSAVYLCASSSTGGAGEAFFGQGTRLTVV.

This clone was detected a few times. The chain is built from TRBV7-9 and TRBJ1-1, with D perhaps matching TRBD1 (5 bases). The V gene lost 10 bases and the J gene lost 5 bases, with 17 bases spanning the gap. The germline CDR1 and CDR2 sequences are SEHNR and FQNEAQ (reference sequence). This CDR3 region has 13 residues. The CDR3 nucleotides read TGTGCCACCCTAGGGGAGGGAGTGACTGAAGCTTTCTTT. This codes for CATLGEGVTEAFF.

The rearrangement links TRBV3-1 (or the pseudogene TRBV3-2) to TRBJ2-1; 11 bases line up with TRBD2. This CDR3 is 15 amino acids long. The germline gives CDR1 LGHDT, CDR2 YNNKEL (reference sequence). V lost 0 bases to trimming and J lost 5 bases; unmatched junction nucleotides: 0. Written as DNA, the CDR3 is TGTGCCAGCAGCCAAGAGACTAGCGGGAACAATGAGCAGTTCTTC. Translation: CASSQETSGNNEQFF.

The V and J genes are TRBV27 and TRBJ1-1; tentative D call: TRBD1 (5 bases). The CDR3 spans 14 residues. Germline CDR1 reads MNHEY; CDR2 reads SMNVEV (reference sequence). Trimming left V 3 bases short and J 1 base short, with 9 bases between. The CDR3 protein is CASSFRERNTEAFF. CDR3 DNA: TGTGCCAGCAGTTTCAGGGAGAGGAACACTGAAGCTTTCTTT.

The chain combines TRBV6-2 or TRBV6-3 with TRBJ1-1; D gene unclear. The CDR3 has 15 amino acids. Germline V gene lookup returns CDR1 MNHEY and CDR2 SVGEGT. V was shortened by 0 bases and J by 1 base, with 9 bases between the two germline ends. CDR3 region: CASSYSETPNTEAFF. The CDR3 DNA follows: TGTGCCAGCAGTTACTCGGAAACCCCGAACACTGAAGCTTTCTTT.

The chain links TRBV19 to TRBJ1-4; 9 bases are shared with TRBD1. The trim removed 10 bases at V and 3 bases at J, leaving 12 bases unmatched. The CDR3 sequence is 16 residues long. Germline V lookup: CDR1 LNHDA, CDR2 SQIVND (reference sequence). CDR3 protein: CATGTGTGISNEKLFF. In nucleotides, the CDR3 is TGTGCCACCGGCACCGGGACAGGGATTTCTAATGAAAAACTGTTTTTT.

The rearrangement joins TRBV13 to TRBJ2-7; possibly TRBD2 for D (6 bases). CDR3 length equals 18 residues. V lost 1 base and J 0 bases, leaving 19 bases between the germline ends. CDR1 is PRHDT and CDR2 is FYEKMQ in the germline V gene (reference sequence). CDR3 nucleotides: TGTGCCAGCAGCTTAGACGGGCGACGGAGGGCGAGCTCCTACGAGCAGTACTTC. This gives the protein CASSLDGRRRASSYEQYF.

The chain links TRBV18 to TRBJ2-7, with D perhaps TRBD1 (5 bases). The germline V gene encodes CDR1 KGHSH and CDR2 LQKENI. The length of the CDR3 is 14 residues. Trimming removed 4 bases at V and 2 bases at J, with 12 bases between. CDR3 sequence (DNA): TGTGCCAGCTCACTAGGGGTATTCCCCTACGAGCAGTACTTC. Its protein product is CASSLGVFPYEQYF. Based on the CDR3 plus reference TRBV18 and TRBJ2-7, the full variable domain is NAGVMQNPRHLVRRRGQEARLRCSPMKGHSHVYWYRQLPEEGLKFMVYLQKENIIDESGMPKERFSAEFPKEGPSILRIQQVVRGDSAAYFCASSLGVFPYEQYFGPGTRLTVT.

CDR3 coding DNA: TGTGCCAGTAGTATATCCTTCGGGGCAGATACGCAGTATTTT. Translated, it gives CASSISFGADTQYF. The genes are TRBV19 and TRBJ2-3; perhaps TRBD2 as D (5 bases). V lost 2 bases and J lost 4, with 10 bases in between. The CDR3 runs to 14 residues. From germline, CDR1 is LNHDA and CDR2 SQIVND (reference sequence).

V gene TRBV3-1 (or the pseudogene TRBV3-2) combines with J gene TRBJ1-6, with TRBD1 as a possible D gene (5 bases). Trimming removed 5 bases from V and 7 bases from J, with 12 bases in between. CDR1 LGHDT and CDR2 YNNKEL come from the germline V gene (reference sequence). The CDR3 is 14 residues long. CDR3 in DNA: TGTGCCAGCAGCTTCAGGGCAGGGAATTCACCCCTCCACTTT. Residues: CASSFRAGNSPLHF.